This T cell receptor beta chain was identified during a study of blood T cell repertoires in COVID-19. Study context: Specimens from acute and convalescent COVID-19 originated in the United States, Italy and Spain. T cells, B-cell-depleted T cells, or PBMCs supplied cDNA or gDNA.

The length of the CDR3 is 15 residues. Germline CDR1 is SQVTM and CDR2 is ANQGSEA. The junction had 5 bases not matched to a gene; V was cut back by 0 bases and J by 6 bases. Original analysis: Reference gene primer amplification gave nucleated cell count estimates. Generated by immunoSEQ multiplex PCR, the TCRdb table keeps only in-frame clones and is missing some. That table is the source of V, J and clone size, and D and trimming were worked out from the DNA. The sample records under 35,000 clones, over 75% being singletons. Material: peripheral blood. The receptor was derived from a man aged 70-80 years with acute or convalescent COVID-19. The genes are TRBV29-1 and TRBJ1-2; 12 bases map to TRBD1. Here the CDR3 reads CSVEEGTGGGDGYTF. DNA of the CDR3: TGCAGCGTTGAAGAGGGGACAGGGGGCGGCGATGGCTACACCTTC.